One sample yielded the 25 T cell receptor beta chains listed below, sequenced in a study of blood T cell repertoires in COVID-19. Measured with immunoSEQ multiplex PCR; TCRdb has only the in-frame clones, and not every one. The sample includes 250,000 to 400,000 clones, around nine tenths of them seen just once. The sequenced material came from peripheral blood. The source of these receptors is a man between 50 and 59 years old with active or convalescent COVID-19.

This chain links TRBV4-2 with TRBJ2-3; 7 positions match TRBD2. Germline-derived CDR1 and CDR2 are LGHNA and YNFKEQ. With 0 bases clipped from V and 4 bases from J, the junction kept 7 bases outside the gene matches. The CDR3 totals 16 residues. For the CDR3, the DNA is TGTGCCAGCAGCCAAGATGTTGGCGGGAGTTCAGATACGCAGTATTTT. It codes for CASSQDVGGSSDTQYF.

As for this clone: This sample also contains other DNA sequences that code for the same CDR3. This chain joins TRBV7-9 and TRBJ1-2, with D hard to call. The CDR3 is 14 amino acids. Germline V gene sequence: CDR1 SEHNR, CDR2 FQNEAQ (reference sequence). V dropped 5 bases and J dropped 4 bases, with 14 bases sitting between them. The CDR3 spells CASSPPGSSYGYTF. CDR3 coding DNA: TGTGCCAGCAGCCCCCCGGGGAGCAGCTATGGCTACACCTTC.

Here the CDR3 DNA reads TGTGCCAGCAGCCAAGTCCTTAGCTCTGGAAACACCATATATTTT. As protein: CASSQVLSSGNTIYF. The rearrangement joins TRBV3-1 (or the pseudogene TRBV3-2) to TRBJ1-3; D is ambiguous. Germline V gene data show CDR1 as LGHDT and CDR2 as YNNKEL (reference sequence). The V gene lost 1 base and the J gene lost 0 bases, with 7 bases spanning the gap. CDR3 length: 15 amino acids.

The rearrangement links TRBV29-1 to TRBJ2-5; 8 nucleotides align to TRBD1. CDR1 is SQVTM, CDR2 ANQGSEA, per germline. The CDR3 is made up of 13 amino acids. The junction had 8 bases not matched to a gene; V was cut back by 7 bases and J by 4 bases. The CDR3 DNA is TGCAGCGCCAAGGACAGGGCGGGAGAGACCCAGTACTTC. Residues: CSAKDRAGETQYF.

This sequence joins TRBV30 and TRBJ2-7; D gene uncertain. The CDR3 sequence is 11 residues long. V was trimmed by 2 bases and J by 3 bases, leaving 5 bases between them. The germline CDR1 and CDR2 sequences are GTSNPN and SVGIG (reference sequence). The CDR3 DNA is TGTGCCTGGAGTCGAGACTACGAGCAGTACTTC. Translation gives CAWSRDYEQYF.

The V gene is TRBV3-1 (or the pseudogene TRBV3-2), the J gene TRBJ2-1; the match to TRBD2 covers 11 bases. The CDR3 has 15 residues. Trimming removed 4 bases from V and 3 bases from J; junction bases left unmatched: 2. Germline V lookup: CDR1 LGHDT, CDR2 YNNKEL (reference sequence). CDR3 sequence: CASSPGLAGYNEQFF. For the CDR3, the DNA is TGTGCCAGCAGCCCCGGACTAGCGGGCTACAATGAGCAGTTCTTC.

The chain uses TRBV29-1 and TRBJ2-1, with 10 bases matching TRBD1. CDR1 and CDR2 (germline): SQVTM, ANQGSEA. This CDR3 spans 15 amino acids. V was pared by 6 bases and J by 5 bases, with 10 bases of the junction left unmatched. CDR3 coding DNA: TGCAGCGTCCGGGGGGGACAGGGGAAAGACAATGAGCAGTTCTTC. It translates to CSVRGGQGKDNEQFF.

This clone turned up a few times. The chain couples TRBV5-1 to TRBJ1-2, with unresolved D. Trimming took 0 bases from V and 2 from J, leaving 14 bases between them. Germline CDR1 is SGHRS and CDR2 is YFSETQ. CDR3 length: 16 amino acids. CDR3 residues: CASSLGISGINYGYTF. CDR3 in DNA: TGCGCCAGCAGCTTGGGGATATCGGGGATCAACTATGGCTACACCTTC.

CDR3 loop: CASSLEGYEQYF. Written as DNA, the CDR3 is TGTGCCAGCAGTTTAGAGGGTTACGAGCAGTACTTC. The chain couples TRBV28 to TRBJ2-7, with D possibly matching TRBD2 (5 bases). CDR1 is MDHEN, CDR2 SYDVKM, per germline. Between the trimmed V and J ends, which lost 2 bases and 4 bases, there was a span of 6 bases. The CDR3 spans 12 residues. Full variable domain (missing parts from reference TRBV28 and TRBJ2-7): DVKVTQSSRYLVKRTGEKVFLECVQDMDHENMFWYRQDPGLGLRLIYFSYDVKMKEKGDIPEGYSVSREKKERFSLILESASTNQTSMYLCASSLEGYEQYFGPGTRLTVT.

The genes are TRBV7-2 and TRBJ2-2; possibly TRBD2 for D (6 bases). The ends were cut back, 4 bases at V and 2 bases at J, with 11 bases in the middle. The germline CDR1 and CDR2 sequences are SGHTA and FQGNSA. The CDR3 is 15 amino acids. CDR3 in amino acids: CASSSGLQNTGELFF. DNA of the CDR3: TGTGCCAGCAGCTCGGGACTTCAAAACACCGGGGAGCTGTTTTTT.

This chain links TRBV9 with TRBJ1-1; 7 nucleotides match TRBD1. CDR1 and CDR2 from the germline V gene are SGDLS and YYNGEE. The CDR3 runs 13 residues. The V and J ends lost 3 bases and 10 bases, in that order; junction bases with no gene match: 9. DNA for the CDR3: TGTGCCAGCAGCGAAGGGGGCGAAGGTGGAGCTTTCTTT. The encoded protein is CASSEGGEGGAFF.

The chain carries TRBV19 and TRBJ1-6; 7 positions agree with TRBD1. The CDR3 sequence is 14 residues long. Germline loops: CDR1 LNHDA, CDR2 SQIVND (reference sequence). V lost 6 bases and J lost 10; bases outside the gene matches: 9. The CDR3 DNA reads as TGTGCCAGTAGACCGGGACAGTGGAGATCACCCCTCCACTTT. It translates to CASRPGQWRSPLHF.

The V and J genes are TRBV28 and TRBJ1-1, with D unclear. V lost 4 bases and J lost 3, with 9 bases in between. Germline loops: CDR1 MDHEN, CDR2 SYDVKM. CDR3 length: 13 residues. CDR3 in DNA: TGTGCCAGCAGTTCGAATTTAGACACTGAAGCTTTCTTT. Its protein product is CASSSNLDTEAFF.

The chain combines TRBV15 with TRBJ2-1, with 11 bases aligning to TRBD2. The V segment lost 4 bases and the J segment 3 bases; nucleotides outside the gene matches: 11. Per germline, CDR1 LNHNV and CDR2 YYDKDF (reference sequence). There are 18 residues in the CDR3. Written as DNA, the CDR3 is TGTGCCACCAGCACCCGAGGGGCTAGCGGGGGGAGCTACAATGAGCAGTTCTTC. As protein: CATSTRGASGGSYNEQFF.

This clone was found once. J is TRBJ2-6 and V is TRBV21-1; the DNA was not compared with TRBD1, the D call given in the table. TRBV21-1 is a known pseudogene. The CDR3 length is 16 residues. The CDR3 DNA is TGTGCCAGCAGCCAGACGACAGTCTCTGGGGCCAACGTCCTGACTTTC. Translated, it gives CASSQTTVSGANVLTF.

This clone was seen a handful of times. This chain connects TRBV7-2 to TRBJ2-7; 10 bases are a match to TRBD2. J was trimmed by 2 bases and V by 1 base; bases with no gene match: 5. This CDR3 contains 16 residues. Germline V CDR1 and CDR2: SGHTA, FQGNSA. Here the CDR3 DNA reads TGTGCCAGCAGCTTAGTCAGCGGGGGGGTCCCCTACGAGCAGTACTTC. Translated: CASSLVSGGVPYEQYF.

This chain uses TRBV9 with TRBJ2-6, with TRBD1 identical over 7 bases. With 4 bases clipped from V and 0 bases from J, the junction kept 10 bases outside the gene matches. CDR3 size: 18 residues. Germline values: CDR1 SGDLS, CDR2 YYNGEE. CDR3 in DNA: TGTGCCAGCAGCATGACAGGGTTTGGTCTCTCTGGGGCCAACGTCCTGACTTTC. Protein: CASSMTGFGLSGANVLTF. The variable domain in full, with the rest retrieved from reference TRBV9 and TRBJ2-6, is DSGVTQTPKHLITATGQRVTLRCSPRSGDLSVYWYQQSLDQGLQFLIQYYNGEERAKGNILERFSAQQFPDLHSELNLSSLELGDSALYFCASSMTGFGLSGANVLTFGAGSRLTVL.

V usage is TRBV9 and J usage is TRBJ1-6; perhaps TRBD1 as D (5 bases). Germline lookup yields CDR1 SGDLS and CDR2 YYNGEE. CDR3 length: 14 amino acids. The V end lost 2 bases, the J end lost 4 bases, and 7 bases lay between the germline ends. CDR3 coding DNA: TGTGCCAGCAGCGTTGACAGTTATAATTCACCCCTCCACTTT. Amino acids: CASSVDSYNSPLHF.

The rearrangement uses TRBV11-2 and TRBJ1-4; 8 bases are shared with TRBD1. V was pared by 5 bases and J by 6 bases, with 5 bases of the junction left unmatched. CDR1 is SGHAT and CDR2 is FQNNGV in the germline V gene. CDR3 length: 14 residues. The CDR3 protein is CASSIGTGYEKLFF. The CDR3 DNA is TGTGCCAGCAGCATCGGGACAGGTTATGAAAAACTGTTTTTT. The variable domain in full, with the rest retrieved from reference TRBV11-2 and TRBJ1-4, is EAGVAQSPRYKIIEKRQSVAFWCNPISGHATLYWYQQILGQGPKLLIQFQNNGVVDDSQLPKDRFSAERLKGVDSTLKIQPAKLEDSAVYLCASSIGTGYEKLFFGSGTQLSVL.

The chain combines TRBV28 with TRBJ1-1; 9 bases match TRBD1. Germline V CDR1 and CDR2: MDHEN, SYDVKM. The V gene end was trimmed by 5 bases and the J gene end by 8 bases; junction bases not matched to a gene: 6. The CDR3 consists of 13 residues. The CDR3 protein is CASSPWTGEEAFF. The CDR3 DNA reads TGTGCCAGCAGTCCCTGGACAGGGGAGGAAGCTTTCTTT.

The chain links TRBV5-1 to TRBJ2-5; tentative D call: TRBD2 (6 bases). Per the germline V gene, CDR1 is SGHRS and CDR2 is YFSETQ. The CDR3 is made up of 14 amino acids. Deletions cut 3 bases from V and 2 bases from J, with 11 bases between. This CDR3 is CASSSGDLQETQYF. CDR3 coding DNA: TGCGCCAGCAGCTCTGGGGACTTACAAGAGACCCAGTACTTC.

V and J are TRBV4-3 and TRBJ1-1; TRBD1 might be the D (6 bases). CDR3 size: 14 residues. CDR1 and CDR2 from the germline V gene are LGHNA and YSLEER. The V gene lost 0 bases and the J gene lost 11 bases, with 16 bases spanning the gap. CDR3 sequence: CASSQDRGSALAFF. The CDR3 DNA sequence: TGCGCCAGCAGCCAAGACAGGGGCTCTGCTCTGGCTTTCTTT.

The chain links TRBV3-1 (or the pseudogene TRBV3-2) to TRBJ1-6, with 7 nucleotides matching TRBD1. With V trimmed by 5 bases and J by 5 bases, 9 bases remained unmatched. The CDR3 contains 16 residues. Germline V gene sequence: CDR1 LGHDT, CDR2 YNNKEL (reference sequence). The CDR3 nucleotides read TGTGCCAGCAGCTATTCCGGGACAGTGGATAATTCACCCCTCCACTTT. It yields the protein CASSYSGTVDNSPLHF.

This clone showed up just once. This chain links TRBV7-3 with TRBJ1-1; D possibly corresponds to TRBD1 (6 bases). The CDR3 is 14 amino acids. V was clipped by 8 bases and J by 3 bases, with 16 bases between them. Germline CDR1 SGHTA, CDR2 FQGTGA. The CDR3, as DNA: TGTGCCAGCCAAAAGGGGCCAGGGGACACTGAAGCTTTCTTT. Its translation: CASQKGPGDTEAFF.

The chain employs TRBV28 and TRBJ2-5; 7 bases align to TRBD1. The J segment lost 2 bases and the V segment lost 6 bases, leaving 6 bases of the junction unmatched. CDR1 MDHEN and CDR2 SYDVKM come from the germline V gene. This CDR3 has 14 residues. CDR3 region: CASRSGTDQETQYF. Written as DNA, the CDR3 is TGTGCCAGCAGATCCGGGACAGATCAAGAGACCCAGTACTTC.